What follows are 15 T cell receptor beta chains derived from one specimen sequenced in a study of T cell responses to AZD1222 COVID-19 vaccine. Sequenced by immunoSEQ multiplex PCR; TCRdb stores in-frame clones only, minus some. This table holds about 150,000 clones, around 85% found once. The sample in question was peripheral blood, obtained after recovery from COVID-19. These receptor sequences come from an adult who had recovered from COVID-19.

The CDR3 loop is CASSLSGTKTYEQYF. CDR3 nucleotides: TGTGCCAGCAGCTTATCCGGGACGAAGACCTACGAGCAGTACTTC. The chain combines TRBV7-2 with TRBJ2-7; D possibly uses TRBD1 or TRBD2 (5 bases each). The germline gives CDR1 SGHTA, CDR2 FQGNSA. There are 15 residues in the CDR3. V was pared by 2 bases and J by 2 bases, with 13 bases between.

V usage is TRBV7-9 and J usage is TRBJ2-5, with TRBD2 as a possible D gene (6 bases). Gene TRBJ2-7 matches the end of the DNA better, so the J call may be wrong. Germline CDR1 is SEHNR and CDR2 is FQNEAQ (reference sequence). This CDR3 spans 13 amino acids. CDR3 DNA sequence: TGTGCCAGCAGCTTAGGGACTAACTACGAGCAGTACTTC. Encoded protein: CASSLGTNYEQYF.

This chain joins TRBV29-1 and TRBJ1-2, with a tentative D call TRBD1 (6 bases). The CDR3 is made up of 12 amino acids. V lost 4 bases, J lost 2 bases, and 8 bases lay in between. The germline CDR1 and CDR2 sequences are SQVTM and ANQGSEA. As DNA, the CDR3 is TGCAGCGTTGGGGGGGCGAACTATGGCTACACCTTC. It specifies CSVGGANYGYTF.

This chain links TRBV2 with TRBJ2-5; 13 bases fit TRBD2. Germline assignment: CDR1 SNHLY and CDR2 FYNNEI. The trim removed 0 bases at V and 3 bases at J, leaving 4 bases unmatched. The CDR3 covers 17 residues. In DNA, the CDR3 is TGTGCCAGCAGTGAAGCGCGCGGACTAGCGGGGGAAGAGACCCAGTACTTC. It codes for CASSEARGLAGEETQYF.

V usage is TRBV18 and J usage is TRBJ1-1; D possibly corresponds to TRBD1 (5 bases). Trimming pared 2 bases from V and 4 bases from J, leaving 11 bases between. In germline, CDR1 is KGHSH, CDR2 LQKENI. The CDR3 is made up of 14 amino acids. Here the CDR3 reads CASSPNSGGTEAFF. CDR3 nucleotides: TGTGCCAGCTCACCAAACTCCGGGGGCACTGAAGCTTTCTTT.

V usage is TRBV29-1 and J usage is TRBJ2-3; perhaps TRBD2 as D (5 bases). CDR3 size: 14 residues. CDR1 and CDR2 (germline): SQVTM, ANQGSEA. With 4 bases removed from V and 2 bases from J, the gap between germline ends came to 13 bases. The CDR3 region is CSVARTLLTDTQYF. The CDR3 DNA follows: TGCAGCGTTGCTCGGACTCTTCTCACAGATACGCAGTATTTT.

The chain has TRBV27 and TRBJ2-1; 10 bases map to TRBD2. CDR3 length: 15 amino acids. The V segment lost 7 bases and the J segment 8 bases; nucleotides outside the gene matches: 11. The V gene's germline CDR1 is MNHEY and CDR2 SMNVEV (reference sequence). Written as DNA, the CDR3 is TGTGCCAGCACACATCCTAGCGGGAGTAAGGATGAGCAGTTCTTC. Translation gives CASTHPSGSKDEQFF.

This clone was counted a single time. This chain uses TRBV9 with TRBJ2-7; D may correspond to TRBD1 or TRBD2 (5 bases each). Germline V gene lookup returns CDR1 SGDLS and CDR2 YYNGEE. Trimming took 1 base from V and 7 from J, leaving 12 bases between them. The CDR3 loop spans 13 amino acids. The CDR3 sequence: CASSVSRDGEQYF. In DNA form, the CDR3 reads TGTGCCAGCAGCGTAAGCAGGGACGGGGAGCAGTACTTC. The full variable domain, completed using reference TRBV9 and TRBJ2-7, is DSGVTQTPKHLITATGQRVTLRCSPRSGDLSVYWYQQSLDQGLQFLIQYYNGEERAKGNILERFSAQQFPDLHSELNLSSLELGDSALYFCASSVSRDGEQYFGPGTRLTVT.

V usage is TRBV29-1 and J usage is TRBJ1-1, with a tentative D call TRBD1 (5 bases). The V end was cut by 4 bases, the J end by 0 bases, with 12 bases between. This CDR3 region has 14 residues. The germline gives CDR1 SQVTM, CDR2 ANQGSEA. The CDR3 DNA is TGCAGCGTTGGGGGGGAGGTAGTGAACACTGAAGCTTTCTTT. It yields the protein CSVGGEVVNTEAFF.

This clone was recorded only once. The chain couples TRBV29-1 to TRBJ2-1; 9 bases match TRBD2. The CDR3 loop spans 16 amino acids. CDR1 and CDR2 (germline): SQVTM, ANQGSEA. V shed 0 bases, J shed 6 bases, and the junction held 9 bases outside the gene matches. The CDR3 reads CSVEDLRVAGANEQFF. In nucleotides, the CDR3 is TGCAGCGTTGAAGATCTTCGAGTAGCGGGAGCCAATGAGCAGTTCTTC.

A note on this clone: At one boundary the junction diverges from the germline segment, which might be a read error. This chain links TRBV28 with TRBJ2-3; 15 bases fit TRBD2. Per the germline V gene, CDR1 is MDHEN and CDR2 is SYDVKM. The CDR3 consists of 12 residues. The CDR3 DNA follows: TGTGCCAGCAGTCCACCGGGACTAGCGGGAGGTTTT. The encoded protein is CASSPPGLAGGF. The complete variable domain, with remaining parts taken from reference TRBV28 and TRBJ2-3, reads DVKVTQSSRYLVKRTGEKVFLECVQDMDHENMFWYRQDPGLGLRLIYFSYDVKMKEKGDIPEGYSVSREKKERFSLILESASTNQTSMYLCASSPPGLAGGFGPGTRLTVL.

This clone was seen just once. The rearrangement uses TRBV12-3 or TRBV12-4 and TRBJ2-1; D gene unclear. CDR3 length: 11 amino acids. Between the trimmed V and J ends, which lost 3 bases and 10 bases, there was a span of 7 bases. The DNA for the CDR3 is TGTGCCAGCAGTTTTCTTTGGGAGCAGTTCTTC. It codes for CASSFLWEQFF.

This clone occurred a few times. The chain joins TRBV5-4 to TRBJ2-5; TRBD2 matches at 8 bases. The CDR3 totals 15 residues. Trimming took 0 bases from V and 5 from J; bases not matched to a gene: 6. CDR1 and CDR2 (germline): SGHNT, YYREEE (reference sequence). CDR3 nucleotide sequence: TGTGCCAGCAGCTTGGCCAGCGGGGGTAAGGAGACCCAGTACTTC. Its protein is CASSLASGGKETQYF.

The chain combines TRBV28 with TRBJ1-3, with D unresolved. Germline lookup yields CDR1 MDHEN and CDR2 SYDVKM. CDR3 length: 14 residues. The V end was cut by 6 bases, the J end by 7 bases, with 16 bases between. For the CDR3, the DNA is TGTGCCAGCAGCATAGGACCGGAGAGGAACACCATATATTTT. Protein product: CASSIGPERNTIYF. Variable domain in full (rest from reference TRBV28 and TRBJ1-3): DVKVTQSSRYLVKRTGEKVFLECVQDMDHENMFWYRQDPGLGLRLIYFSYDVKMKEKGDIPEGYSVSREKKERFSLILESASTNQTSMYLCASSIGPERNTIYFGEGSWLTVV.

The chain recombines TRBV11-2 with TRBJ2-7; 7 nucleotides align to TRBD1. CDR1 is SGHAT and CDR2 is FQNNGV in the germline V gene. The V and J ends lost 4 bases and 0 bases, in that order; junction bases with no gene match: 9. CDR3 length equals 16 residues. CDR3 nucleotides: TGTGCCAGCAGCTCATCAGGGACAGTAAGCTCCTACGAGCAGTACTTC. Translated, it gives CASSSSGTVSSYEQYF.